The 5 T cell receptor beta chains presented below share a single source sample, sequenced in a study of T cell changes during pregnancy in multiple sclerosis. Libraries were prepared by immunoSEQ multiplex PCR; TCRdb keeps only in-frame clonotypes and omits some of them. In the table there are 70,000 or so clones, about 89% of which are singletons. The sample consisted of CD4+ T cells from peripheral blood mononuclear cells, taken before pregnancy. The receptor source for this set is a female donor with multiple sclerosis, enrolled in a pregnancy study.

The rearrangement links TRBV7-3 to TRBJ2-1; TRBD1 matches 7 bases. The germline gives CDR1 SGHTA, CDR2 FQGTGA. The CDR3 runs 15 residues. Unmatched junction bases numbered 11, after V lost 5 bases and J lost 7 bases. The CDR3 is CASSATGTVRNEQFF. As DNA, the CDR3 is TGTGCCAGCAGCGCCACGGGGACAGTGAGGAATGAGCAGTTCTTC.

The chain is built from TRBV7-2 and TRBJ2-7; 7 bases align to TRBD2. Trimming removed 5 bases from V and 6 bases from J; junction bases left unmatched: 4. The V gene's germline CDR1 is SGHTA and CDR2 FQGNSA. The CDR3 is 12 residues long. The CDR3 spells CASSVGLVEQYF. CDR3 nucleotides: TGTGCCAGCAGCGTAGGACTAGTCGAGCAGTACTTC.

CDR3 loop: CASSLGVRGNEQFF. The CDR3 DNA is TGTGCCAGCAGCTTAGGGGTTAGAGGCAATGAGCAGTTCTTC. The rearrangement joins TRBV7-9 to TRBJ2-1; no definite D call. Germline V gives CDR1 SEHNR, CDR2 FQNEAQ (reference sequence). CDR3 size: 14 residues. V was cut by 1 base and J by 6 bases, with 10 bases left in between.

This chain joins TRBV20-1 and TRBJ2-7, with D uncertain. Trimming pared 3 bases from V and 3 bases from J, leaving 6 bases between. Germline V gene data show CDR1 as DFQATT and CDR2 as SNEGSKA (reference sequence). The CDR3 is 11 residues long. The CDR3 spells CSASLIYEQYF. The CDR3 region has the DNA TGCAGTGCTAGCCTAATCTACGAGCAGTACTTC.

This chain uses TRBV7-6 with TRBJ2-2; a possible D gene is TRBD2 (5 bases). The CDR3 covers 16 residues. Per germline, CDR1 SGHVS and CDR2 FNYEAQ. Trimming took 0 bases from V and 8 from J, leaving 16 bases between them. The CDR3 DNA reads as TGTGCCAGCAGCTTAGCTCTACTAGGGTTGGTTGGGGAGCTGTTTTTT. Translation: CASSLALLGLVGELFF.